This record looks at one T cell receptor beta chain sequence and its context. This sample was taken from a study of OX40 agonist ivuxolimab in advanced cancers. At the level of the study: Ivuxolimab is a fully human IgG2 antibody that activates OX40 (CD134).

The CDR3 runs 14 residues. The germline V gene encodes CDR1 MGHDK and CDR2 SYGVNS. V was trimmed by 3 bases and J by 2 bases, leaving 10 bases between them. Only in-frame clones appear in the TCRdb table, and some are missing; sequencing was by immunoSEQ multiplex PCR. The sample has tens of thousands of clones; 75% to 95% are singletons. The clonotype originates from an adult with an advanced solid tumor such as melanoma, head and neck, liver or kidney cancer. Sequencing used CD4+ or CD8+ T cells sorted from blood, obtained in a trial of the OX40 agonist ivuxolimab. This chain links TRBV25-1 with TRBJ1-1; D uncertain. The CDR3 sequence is CASSETGHNTEAFF. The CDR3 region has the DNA TGTGCCAGCAGTGAGACGGGCCACAACACTGAAGCTTTCTTT.